This T cell receptor beta chain was retrieved from a study of identical twins. Notes on the study in general: Conclusions were drawn cross-sectionally by statistical analysis, without following the same donors. Models, which agreed with sharing between unrelated individuals, nonetheless underestimated the out-of-frame TCR alpha sharing seen in monozygotic twins.

TCRdb re-called the 5' RACE reads through MiXCR, storing one row per CDR3 protein. Of a few hundred thousand distinct CDR3 sequences listed, roughly 8.7% are singletons. Germline V gives CDR1 LGHDT, CDR2 YNNKEL (reference sequence). CDR3 size: 17 residues. Trimming removed 4 bases from V and 3 bases from J; junction bases left unmatched: 9. About this clonotype: Its antigen is currently unknown.

The same sample was also used in a study of yellow fever vaccine responses in identical twins.

The gene calls are TRBV3-1 and TRBJ2-3, with 11 positions matching TRBD2. The sequencing input was CD8+ T cells sorted from blood. This receptor was obtained from a woman aged 18 to 35 in good health. CDR3 DNA sequence: TGTGCCAGCAGCCTACCCGGGACTAGCGGCAAAACAGATACGCAGTATTTT. This codes for CASSLPGTSGKTDTQYF.